Listed below are T cell receptor beta chains from one sample, sequenced in a study of cytomegalovirus exposure and HLA in healthy donors. Sequencing used immunoSEQ multiplex PCR; TCRdb keeps in-frame clones, though not all of them. The data hold 200,000 or so clones, with more than 75% observed a single time. Material: PBMCs. These receptors were taken from a woman aged 45-60 years in good health and CMV-seropositive. CDR3s include the opening cysteine and the closing phenylalanine or tryptophan. D genes are given only for firm matches. Clone size is not always given. Where it is, it says once, few, many or a class for expanded clones.

d_gene | j_gene | abundance | v_gene | CDR3aa | CDR3nt
TRBD1 | TRBJ2-6 | . | TRBV18 | CASSPRDRVFGANVLTF | TGTGCCAGCTCACCCCGGGACAGGGTGTTCGGGGCCAACGTCCTGACTTTC
TRBD2 | TRBJ2-7 | . | TRBV10-3 | CAISSLAGGPYEQYF | TGTGCCATCAGTTCCCTGGCGGGGGGTCCCTACGAGCAGTACTTC
. | TRBJ2-1 | . | TRBV6-6 | CASSARSNEQFF | TGTGCCAGCAGTGCGCGCTCGAATGAGCAGTTCTTC
TRBD1 | TRBJ1-1 | once | TRBV5-1 | CASSPDRGNTEAFF | TGCGCCAGCAGCCCGGACAGGGGGAACACTGAAGCTTTCTTT
. | TRBJ2-6 | . | TRBV6-4 | CASRDSGANGLTF | TGTGCCAGCAGAGACTCTGGGGCCAACGGCCTGACTTTC
TRBD1 | TRBJ2-5 | . | TRBV5-5 | CASSSPRQGGSLETQYF | TGTGCCAGCAGCTCGCCTAGACAGGGGGGATCCTTGGAGACCCAGTACTTC
TRBD2 | TRBJ2-3 | once | TRBV19 | CASSFFPPGLDYTDTQYF | TGTGCCAGTAGCTTCTTCCCCCCAGGACTAGATTACACAGATACGCAGTATTTT
. | TRBJ2-7 | few | TRBV6-1 | CASSAHLQSSYEQYF | TGTGCCAGCAGTGCCCACTTACAGAGCTCCTACGAGCAGTACTTC
. | TRBJ1-5 | . | TRBV25-1 | CASRRGNQPQHF | TGTGCCAGCAGGAGAGGCAATCAGCCCCAGCATTTT
TRBD1 | TRBJ2-3 | . | TRBV5-1 | CASSPGQGIGDTQYF | TGCGCCAGCAGCCCGGGACAGGGGATCGGGGATACGCAGTATTTT
. | TRBJ1-4 | . | TRBV20-1 | CSSGTNEKLFF | TGCAGTAGTGGCACTAATGAAAAACTGTTTTTT
. | TRBJ1-4 | . | TRBV7-9 | CASSPGTSFEKLFF | TGTGCCAGCAGCCCCGGGACTTCTTTTGAAAAACTGTTTTTT
TRBD2 | TRBJ2-3 | . | TRBV7-9 | CASCRVLASGTDTQYF | TGTGCCAGCTGCAGGGTACTAGCGTCTGGCACAGATACGCAGTATTTT
. | TRBJ2-3 | . | TRBV5-5 | CASTDQLVDTQYF | TGTGCCAGCACTGACCAGCTAGTGGATACGCAGTATTTT
. | TRBJ1-2 | . | TRBV7-2 | CASSPLGGINYGYTF | TGTGCCAGCAGCCCCCTGGGGGGGATAAACTATGGCTACACCTTC
. | TRBJ2-3 | . | TRBV11-3 | CASSFGPGGYTQYF | TGTGCCAGCAGCTTTGGACCAGGGGGGTATACGCAGTATTTT
. | TRBJ1-1 | . | TRBV7-2 | CASSFTQQMHTEAFF | TGTGCCAGCAGCTTCACCCAACAGATGCACACTGAAGCTTTCTTT
. | TRBJ1-4 | . | TRBV11-2 | CASSHGGQMGGLFF | TGTGCCAGTTCTCACGGAGGCCAGATGGGGGGACTGTTTTTT
. | TRBJ2-7 | . | TRBV27 | CASSSRMDTYEQYF | TGTGCCAGCAGTTCCCGTATGGACACCTACGAGCAGTACTTC
TRBD2 | TRBJ2-2 | . | TRBV28 | CASNTGGPSTGELFF | TGTGCCAGCAATACGGGGGGGCCGAGCACCGGGGAGCTGTTTTTT
TRBD1 | TRBJ2-2 | . | TRBV9 | CASSVTGNANTGELFF | TGTGCCAGCAGCGTGACAGGGAACGCGAACACCGGGGAGCTGTTTTTT
. | TRBJ1-1 | . | TRBV11-3 | CASSLRNTEAFF | TGTGCCAGCAGCTTACGGAACACTGAAGCTTTCTTT
. | TRBJ1-1 | . | TRBV5-6 | CASSLEGGPNTEAFF | TGTGCCAGCAGCTTGGAAGGAGGTCCTAACACTGAAGCTTTCTTT
TRBD1 | TRBJ1-1 | once | TRBV7-2 | CASSFRRQGNTEAFF | TGTGCCAGCAGCTTCCGTAGACAGGGGAACACTGAAGCTTTCTTT
TRBD2 | TRBJ2-7 | . | TRBV5-1 | CASSLGTSFGAPYEQYF | TGCGCCAGCAGCCTGGGGACTAGTTTTGGGGCCCCCTACGAGCAGTACTTC
TRBD2 | TRBJ2-7 | . | TRBV28 | CASRSGGAYEQYF | TGTGCCAGCAGGAGCGGGGGGGCCTACGAGCAGTACTTC
. | TRBJ1-1 | once | TRBV28 | CASSLRAGEAFF | TGTGCCAGCAGTTTGAGGGCCGGGGAAGCTTTCTTT
TRBD1 | TRBJ1-2 | . | TRBV29-1 | CSATGQNYGYTF | TGCAGCGCGACGGGACAGAACTATGGCTACACCTTC
. | TRBJ2-2 | few | TRBV9 | CASSPSNRGNTGELFF | TGTGCCAGCAGCCCTAGTAACCGAGGGAACACCGGGGAGCTGTTTTTT
TRBD1 | TRBJ2-3 | few | TRBV18 | CASSPPGTGRTDTQYF | TGTGCCAGCTCACCCCCCGGGACAGGGCGCACAGATACGCAGTATTTT
TRBD1 | TRBJ1-5 | . | TRBV11-3 | CASTPPGQGGFGQPQHF | TGTGCCAGCACACCACCGGGACAGGGGGGGTTCGGGCAGCCCCAGCATTTT
. | TRBJ2-5 | . | TRBV7-6 | CASSLVAGPQETQYF | TGTGCCAGCAGCTTAGTGGCGGGCCCCCAAGAGACCCAGTACTTC
. | TRBJ1-5 | . | TRBV19 | CASSKAVNQPQHF | TGTGCCAGTAGTAAGGCGGTCAATCAGCCCCAGCATTTT
TRBD1 | TRBJ1-2 | . | TRBV7-2 | CASSAYQTGPDGYTF | TGTGCCAGCAGCGCATACCAGACAGGGCCCGATGGCTACACCTTC
. | TRBJ1-1 | . | TRBV6-5 | CASRRSDTEAFF | TGTGCCAGCAGGAGGTCTGACACTGAAGCTTTCTTT
TRBD1 | TRBJ2-2 | . | TRBV9 | CASSVAAQGAYTGELFF | TGTGCCAGCAGCGTAGCGGCGCAGGGGGCATACACCGGGGAGCTGTTTTTT
. | TRBJ1-1 | . | TRBV10-3 | CAISDSLFTEAFF | TGTGCCATCTCGGACAGCTTATTCACTGAAGCTTTCTTT
. | TRBJ2-3 | . | TRBV4-1 | CASSLGLVTDTQYF | TGCGCCAGCAGCCTAGGACTGGTCACAGATACGCAGTATTTT
TRBD1 | TRBJ1-2 | once | TRBV28 | CASSRTGQGNYGYTF | TGTGCCAGCAGCCGGACAGGGCAGGGTAACTATGGCTACACCTTC
. | TRBJ1-2 | . | TRBV27 | CASSPTPGGVILGYTF | TGTGCCAGCAGCCCGACCCCGGGCGGGGTGATCCTTGGCTACACCTTC